This T cell receptor beta chain came from a study of identical twins. Findings of the study overall: Memory repertoires showed no such pattern, whereas abundant cord blood beta clonotypes carried fewer insertions. For out-of-frame beta sequences, excess twin sharing was weaker.

CDR3 length: 12 residues. Per the germline V gene, CDR1 is SEHNR and CDR2 is FQNEAQ (reference sequence). Trimming pared 3 bases from V and 8 bases from J, leaving 10 bases between. Donors were all healthy Caucasians. A universal primer site was created by template switching, with the cDNA bearing unique molecular identifiers. TCRdb itself ran the 5' RACE reads through MiXCR, one entry per CDR3 protein. The table has 690,000 or so distinct CDR3 sequences, over 5% seen once. This clonotype has at least ten counts. What it recognizes is unknown. The TCR comes from a young man in good health. The sequencing sample was made of naive T cells sorted from blood. This chain uses TRBV7-9 with TRBJ1-1; D not certain. CDR3 nucleotide sequence: TGTGCCAGCAGCTTGAGTGTCAGCGAAGCTTTCTTT. Protein product: CASSLSVSEAFF.